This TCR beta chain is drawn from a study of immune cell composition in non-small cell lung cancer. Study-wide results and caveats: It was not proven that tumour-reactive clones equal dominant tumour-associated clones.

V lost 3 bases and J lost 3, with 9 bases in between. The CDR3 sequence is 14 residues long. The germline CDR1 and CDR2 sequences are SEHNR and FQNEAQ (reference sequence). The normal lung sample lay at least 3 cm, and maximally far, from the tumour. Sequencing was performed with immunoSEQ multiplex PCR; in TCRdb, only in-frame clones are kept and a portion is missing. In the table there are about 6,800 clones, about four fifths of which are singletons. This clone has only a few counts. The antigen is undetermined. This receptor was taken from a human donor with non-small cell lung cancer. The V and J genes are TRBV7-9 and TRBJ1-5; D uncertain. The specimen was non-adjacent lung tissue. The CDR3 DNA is TGTGCCAGCAGCTTTACCGGGGACAATCAGCCCCAGCATTTT. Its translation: CASSFTGDNQPQHF.